The clone carrying this T cell receptor beta chain was detected a few times. This specimen belongs to a study of regulatory T cells in long-lasting Graves disease. Germline loops: CDR1 MNHEY, CDR2 SVGEGT. V was shortened by 5 bases and J by 1 base, with 12 bases between the two germline ends. This CDR3 comprises 15 residues. CDR3-region Arm-PCR and iRepertoire HTBI primers produced the TCR beta libraries. TCRdb re-analysed the multiplex PCR reads in MiXCR, keeping a single row per CDR3 protein. Here the sample spans 380,000 or so distinct CDR3 sequences, roughly 15% being singletons. The time point is: newly diagnosed GD, antithyroid drugs for less than 3 months. Making the TCR library involved RNA that had been extracted from PBMCs. The data also belong to a second study, concerning T cells in Graves' hyperthyroidism and ophthalmopathy.

Sequencing used peripheral blood mononuclear cells (PBMCs), obtained at new diagnosis, from a patient treated with antithyroid drugs. V and J are TRBV6-2 or TRBV6-3 and TRBJ2-4, with D maybe TRBD2 (5 bases). The sequence was collected from a woman aged 18-35 years with Graves disease. This CDR3 is CASSELGPAKNIQYF. CDR3 sequence (DNA): TGTGCCAGCAGTGAACTAGGACCCGCCAAAAACATTCAGTACTTC.